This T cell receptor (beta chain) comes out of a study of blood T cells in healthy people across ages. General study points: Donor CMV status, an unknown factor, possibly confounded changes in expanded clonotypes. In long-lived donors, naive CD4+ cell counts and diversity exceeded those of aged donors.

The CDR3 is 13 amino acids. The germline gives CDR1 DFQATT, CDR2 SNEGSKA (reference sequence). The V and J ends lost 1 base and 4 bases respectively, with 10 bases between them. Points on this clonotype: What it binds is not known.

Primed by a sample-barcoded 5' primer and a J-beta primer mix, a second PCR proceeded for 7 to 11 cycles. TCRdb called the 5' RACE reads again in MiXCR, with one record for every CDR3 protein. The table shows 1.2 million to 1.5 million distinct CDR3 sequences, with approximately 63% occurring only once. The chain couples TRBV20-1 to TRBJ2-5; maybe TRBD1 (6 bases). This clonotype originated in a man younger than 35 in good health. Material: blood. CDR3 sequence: CSARVGTLETQYF. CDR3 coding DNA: TGCAGTGCTAGAGTAGGGACACTAGAGACCCAGTACTTC.